This T cell receptor (beta chain) emerged from a study of read filtering for tumor transcriptome and immune sequencing. Study outcomes and limitations: Correlation between methods rose after single-read clonotypes were removed.

From 300 to 450 ng of RNA, a library with molecular barcoded alpha/delta and beta/gamma adaptors was made. TCRdb called the reads again in MiXCR, with one record for every CDR3 protein. Of about 93,000 distinct CDR3 sequences listed, 20% to 25% are singletons. Germline CDR1 reads SGHRS; CDR2 reads YFSETQ. Trimming stripped 0 bases from V and 7 bases from J, with 13 bases between. There are 14 residues in the CDR3. The sample holds many counts of this clonotype. Its antigen is undetermined. The origin of this receptor is a donor at least 40 years old with multiple myeloma. V gene TRBV5-1 combines with J gene TRBJ1-1; weak D call: TRBD1 (6 bases). Material for sequencing was a population of CD138-negative cells sorted from bone marrow. CDR3 nucleotide sequence: TGCGCCAGCAGCTTGGTTTCAGGGGCCGGTGAAGCTTTCTTT. Protein sequence: CASSLVSGAGEAFF.